This T cell receptor beta chain originates from a study of T cells after yellow fever vaccination. Regarding the study as a whole: Abundant clonotypes from the bulk population could contaminate FACS-sorted repertoires. Overall, a small share of clonotypes was seen in both CD4 and CD8 compartments.

Conversion of TCR transcripts into cDNA relied on 5'RACE template switching, which added a universal primer site and UMIs. TCRdb re-called the 5' RACE reads through MiXCR, storing one row per CDR3 protein. The sample has just under 600,000 distinct CDR3 sequences, roughly 12% seen once; the top ten hold around an eighth. V gave up 3 bases and J gave up 2 bases, with 6 bases separating them. This CDR3 is built from 13 residues. In its sample, this clonotype was seen a few times. Its antigen is unknown. This sequence joins TRBV12-3 or TRBV12-4 and TRBJ2-3, with D unresolved. The source of this sequence is a man aged 25-40 years who received the YFV17D yellow fever vaccine. The specimen was PBMCs, collected on the day of the yellow fever booster vaccination. CDR3 sequence reads: CASSFTATDTQYF. CDR3 nucleotides: TGTGCCAGCAGTTTTACCGCCACAGATACGCAGTATTTT.